A selection of T cell receptor beta chains follows, all from one sample in a study of blood T cell repertoires in COVID-19. Data came from immunoSEQ multiplex PCR; TCRdb stores just in-frame clones and leaves some out. Among 65,000 or so clones, roughly four fifths were seen once, and the ten largest hold about 15%. Specimen: peripheral blood. Receptor source: an older man with acute or convalescent COVID-19. Each CDR3 is given with its conserved first and last residue. The order of the fields is D gene, V gene, J gene, clone size, CDR3 protein, CDR3 DNA. A D gene is named only where the DNA matches it firmly. Clone size is stated in some rows and not others, as once, few, many or a class when expanded.

d_call: NA; v_call: TRBV11-3; j_call: TRBJ2-5; clone_size: NA; cdr3_aa: CASSLDQQETQYF; cdr3_nt: TGTGCCAGCAGCTTAGATCAGCAAGAGACCCAGTACTTC
d_call: TRBD1; v_call: TRBV4-1; j_call: TRBJ2-7; clone_size: NA; cdr3_aa: CASSMSEGAYEQYF; cdr3_nt: TGCGCCAGCAGCATGTCAGAGGGGGCTTACGAGCAGTACTTC
d_call: NA; v_call: TRBV6-4; j_call: TRBJ2-3; clone_size: NA; cdr3_aa: CASSDSQATDTQYF; cdr3_nt: TGTGCCAGCAGTGACTCTCAAGCCACAGATACGCAGTATTTT
d_call: TRBD1; v_call: TRBV6-5; j_call: TRBJ2-7; clone_size: NA; cdr3_aa: CASRGGAYEQYF; cdr3_nt: TGTGCCAGCAGAGGGGGCGCGTACGAGCAGTACTTC
d_call: TRBD2; v_call: TRBV4-2; j_call: TRBJ2-5; clone_size: few; cdr3_aa: CASSQGEAGGPQETQYF; cdr3_nt: TGTGCCAGCAGCCAAGGGGAAGCGGGGGGCCCCCAAGAGACCCAGTACTTC
d_call: NA; v_call: TRBV30; j_call: TRBJ1-5; clone_size: NA; cdr3_aa: CAWSPGGRRPQHF; cdr3_nt: TGTGCCTGGAGCCCCGGGGGGCGAAGGCCCCAGCATTTT
d_call: TRBD1; v_call: TRBV7-2; j_call: TRBJ1-4; clone_size: NA; cdr3_aa: CASSTRQGVGEKLFF; cdr3_nt: TGTGCCAGCAGCACCCGACAGGGCGTGGGGGAAAAACTGTTTTTT
d_call: TRBD1; v_call: TRBV6-5; j_call: TRBJ2-7; clone_size: NA; cdr3_aa: CASRAGTGLHEQYF; cdr3_nt: TGTGCCAGCAGGGCCGGGACAGGTCTCCACGAGCAGTACTTC
d_call: TRBD1; v_call: TRBV7-9; j_call: TRBJ1-2; clone_size: few; cdr3_aa: CASSLGGTGYGYTF; cdr3_nt: TGTGCCAGCAGCTTAGGGGGGACAGGGTATGGCTACACCTTC
d_call: NA; v_call: TRBV18; j_call: TRBJ2-2; clone_size: NA; cdr3_aa: CASSPTAANTGELFF; cdr3_nt: TGTGCCAGCTCACCTACAGCAGCGAACACCGGGGAGCTGTTTTTT
d_call: TRBD1; v_call: TRBV9; j_call: TRBJ1-1; clone_size: NA; cdr3_aa: CASSRDRDEAFF; cdr3_nt: TGTGCCAGCAGCCGGGACAGGGATGAAGCTTTCTTT
d_call: NA; v_call: TRBV2; j_call: TRBJ1-2; clone_size: NA; cdr3_aa: CASSVRGLYGYTF; cdr3_nt: TGTGCCAGCAGTGTGAGAGGACTCTATGGCTACACCTTC
d_call: TRBD1; v_call: TRBV11-3; j_call: TRBJ2-7; clone_size: NA; cdr3_aa: CASSPRTGLSSYEQYF; cdr3_nt: TGTGCCAGCAGCCCCCGGACAGGCCTTAGCTCCTACGAGCAGTACTTC
d_call: TRBD1; v_call: TRBV24-1; j_call: TRBJ2-4; clone_size: NA; cdr3_aa: CATSDLKGPQGAFKNIQYF; cdr3_nt: TGTGCCACCAGTGATTTAAAGGGTCCCCAGGGGGCCTTCAAAAACATTCAGTACTTC
d_call: NA; v_call: TRBV4-1; j_call: TRBJ2-1; clone_size: few; cdr3_aa: CASSQDTGGREYNEQFF; cdr3_nt: TGCGCCAGCAGCCAAGACACTGGAGGCCGCGAATACAATGAGCAGTTCTTC
d_call: NA; v_call: TRBV12-5; j_call: TRBJ1-4; clone_size: NA; cdr3_aa: CASGFWPNEKLFF; cdr3_nt: TGTGCTAGTGGTTTCTGGCCTAATGAAAAACTGTTTTTT
d_call: NA; v_call: TRBV5-1; j_call: TRBJ1-3; clone_size: few; cdr3_aa: CASSSNGNTIYF; cdr3_nt: TGCGCCAGCAGCTCTAACGGAAACACCATATATTTT
d_call: NA; v_call: TRBV12-3/TRBV12-4; j_call: TRBJ1-5; clone_size: NA; cdr3_aa: CASSTQRNQPQHF; cdr3_nt: TGTGCCAGCAGCACACAGCGCAATCAGCCCCAGCATTTT
d_call: NA; v_call: TRBV13; j_call: TRBJ2-1; clone_size: NA; cdr3_aa: CASSLEVGGSYNEQFF; cdr3_nt: TGTGCCAGCAGCTTAGAGGTGGGGGGCTCCTACAATGAGCAGTTCTTC
d_call: NA; v_call: TRBV6-5; j_call: TRBJ2-2; clone_size: NA; cdr3_aa: CASSHRENTGELFF; cdr3_nt: TGTGCCAGCAGTCACAGGGAGAACACCGGGGAGCTGTTTTTT
d_call: NA; v_call: TRBV7-9; j_call: TRBJ1-1; clone_size: NA; cdr3_aa: CASRVGGTEAFF; cdr3_nt: TGTGCCAGCAGGGTGGGGGGCACTGAAGCTTTCTTT
d_call: TRBD1; v_call: TRBV5-1; j_call: TRBJ1-2; clone_size: once; cdr3_aa: CASSLVSGAGGIYGYTF; cdr3_nt: TGCGCCAGCAGCTTGGTTTCGGGGGCAGGGGGAATTTATGGCTACACCTTC
d_call: NA; v_call: TRBV6-6; j_call: TRBJ2-7; clone_size: NA; cdr3_aa: CASSYGGGTYEQYF; cdr3_nt: TGTGCCAGCAGTTACGGCGGAGGAACCTACGAGCAGTACTTC
d_call: TRBD1; v_call: TRBV15; j_call: TRBJ1-5; clone_size: NA; cdr3_aa: CATSSRQGNQPQHF; cdr3_nt: TGTGCCACCAGCTCCCGACAGGGTAATCAGCCCCAGCATTTT
d_call: TRBD1; v_call: TRBV10-3; j_call: TRBJ1-2; clone_size: few; cdr3_aa: CAISEAGTGGVGYTF; cdr3_nt: TGTGCCATCAGTGAAGCCGGGACAGGGGGTGTTGGCTACACCTTC